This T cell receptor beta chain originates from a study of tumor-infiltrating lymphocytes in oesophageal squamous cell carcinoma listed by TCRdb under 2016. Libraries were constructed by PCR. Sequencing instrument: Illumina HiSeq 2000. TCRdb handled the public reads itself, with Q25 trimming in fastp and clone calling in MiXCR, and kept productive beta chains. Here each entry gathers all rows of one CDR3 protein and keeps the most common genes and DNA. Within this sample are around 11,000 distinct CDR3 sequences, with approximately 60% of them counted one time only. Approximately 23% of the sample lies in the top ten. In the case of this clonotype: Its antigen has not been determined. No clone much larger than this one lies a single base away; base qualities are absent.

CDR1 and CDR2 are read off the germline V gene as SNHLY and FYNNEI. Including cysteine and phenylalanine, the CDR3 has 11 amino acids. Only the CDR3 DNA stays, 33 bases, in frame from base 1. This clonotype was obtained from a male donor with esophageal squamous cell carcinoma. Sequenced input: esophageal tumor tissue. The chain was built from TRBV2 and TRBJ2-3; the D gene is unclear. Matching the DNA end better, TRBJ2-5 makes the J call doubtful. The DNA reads TGTGCCAGCAGGGAGCAAGAGACCCAGTACTTC. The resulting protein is CASREQETQYF.